This entry features one T cell receptor beta chain sequence. Its antigen is as yet unknown. Time point meaning: week 23, last vaccination. With topical imiquimod, each dose of the vaccine consisted of 300 ug of mutant IDH1 20-mer peptide. The sample is drawn from a study of a mutant IDH1 vaccine in newly diagnosed glioma. The CDR3 is made up of 16 amino acids. Trimming took 0 bases from V and 3 from J; bases not matched to a gene: 4. Germline V lookup: CDR1 LGHNA, CDR2 YSLEER. The repertoire was sequenced with immunoSEQ multiplex PCR; TCRdb's copy has only in-frame clones and lacks some. The sample gives some 30,000 clones, 88% of which show up once; around 2.4% is in the top ten.

The sequencing used PBMCs, collected from a glioma patient whose treatment included an IDH1 peptide vaccine. This TCR was sampled from a man aged 40-55 years with glioma. This chain links TRBV4-3 with TRBJ2-1; 8 bases line up with TRBD2. The CDR3 DNA follows: TGCGCCAGCAGCCAAGACGGAGCGGGAGTCTACAATGAGCAGTTCTTC. Protein product: CASSQDGAGVYNEQFF.